This entry lists 29 T cell receptor beta chains sequenced from one sample in a study of blood T cell repertoires in COVID-19. The repertoire was sequenced with immunoSEQ multiplex PCR; TCRdb's copy has only in-frame clones and lacks some. The repertoire holds more than 100,000 clones, with 84% as singletons. Sequencing used PBMCs or T cells enriched from blood (not recorded which). All receptors come from a woman in her twenties or thirties who had recovered from COVID-19.

This clone was seen only a few times. This sequence joins TRBV4-1 and TRBJ2-1; TRBD2 matches 8 bases. With V trimmed by 4 bases and J by 12 bases, 11 bases remained unmatched. CDR1 and CDR2 from the germline V gene are MGHRA and YSYEKL. CDR3 length: 14 amino acids. CDR3 amino acids: CASSLDPLAGMQFF. DNA of the CDR3: TGCGCCAGCAGCCTAGACCCCTTAGCGGGAATGCAGTTCTTC.

This clone was observed a few times. CDR3 DNA: TGTGCCAGCACCCCCCGGGACAGGGTAGGTCAGCCCCAGCATTTT. Its translation is CASTPRDRVGQPQHF. The chain carries TRBV28 and TRBJ1-5; 9 positions match TRBD1. With V trimmed by 7 bases and J by 6 bases, 10 bases remained unmatched. The CDR3 loop spans 15 amino acids. Germline loops: CDR1 MDHEN, CDR2 SYDVKM.

This clone was seen a few times. This chain links TRBV7-2 with TRBJ1-2; weak D call: TRBD1 (6 bases). V was trimmed by 5 bases and J by 4 bases, leaving 17 bases between them. This CDR3 has 15 amino acids. Germline V lookup: CDR1 SGHTA, CDR2 FQGNSA. Here the CDR3 reads CASSPTGSQSYGYTF. The DNA for the CDR3 is TGTGCCAGCAGCCCCACAGGGTCACAATCCTATGGCTACACCTTC.

In this sample, this clone turned up once. The chain links TRBV29-1 to TRBJ2-7; maybe TRBD1 (5 bases). This CDR3 has 13 residues. V lost 5 bases, J lost 2 bases, and 13 bases lay in between. The germline V gene has CDR1 SQVTM and CDR2 ANQGSEA. The CDR3 loop reads CSVSRALTYEQYF. CDR3 nucleotide sequence: TGCAGCGTTAGCAGGGCCCTCACCTACGAGCAGTACTTC.

V usage is TRBV7-2 and J usage is TRBJ2-2; possible D gene TRBD2, 6 bases. Germline CDR1 and CDR2: SGHTA and FQGNSA. This CDR3 contains 15 residues. V lost 3 bases and J 3 bases, leaving 11 bases between the germline ends. The CDR3 DNA sequence: TGTGCCAGCAGCTTGATAGGACTATACACCGGGGAGCTGTTTTTT. This codes for CASSLIGLYTGELFF.

This sequence joins TRBV19 and TRBJ1-5, with TRBD1 matching over 11 bases. This CDR3 has 14 residues. V shed 4 bases and J 5 bases; nucleotides not matched to a gene: 1. CDR1 LNHDA and CDR2 SQIVND come from the germline V gene (reference sequence). The CDR3 sequence: CASSRDRGDQPQHF. CDR3 nucleotides: TGTGCCAGTAGTAGGGACAGGGGGGATCAGCCCCAGCATTTT. The variable domain in full, with the rest retrieved from reference TRBV19 and TRBJ1-5, is DGGITQSPKYLFRKEGQNVTLSCEQNLNHDAMYWYRQDPGQGLRLIYYSQIVNDFQKGDIAEGYSVSREKKESFPLTVTSAQKNPTAFYLCASSRDRGDQPQHFGDGTRLSIL.

CDR3 DNA sequence: TGTGCCAGCAGCTTAGGTCACGGGGTGGCTGAAGCTTTCTTT. It is translated as CASSLGHGVAEAFF. The rearrangement uses TRBV7-2 and TRBJ1-1; the D is unclear. The length of the CDR3 is 14 residues. V was pared by 1 base and J by 6 bases, with 12 bases between. Germline CDR1 reads SGHTA; CDR2 reads FQGNSA.

The chain joins TRBV5-4 to TRBJ2-7, with TRBD1 matching over 7 bases. Germline V CDR1 and CDR2: SGHNT, YYREEE (reference sequence). V shed 5 bases, J shed 3 bases, and the junction held 8 bases outside the gene matches. This CDR3 comprises 14 residues. The CDR3 sequence is CASRKGTELYEQYF. CDR3 bases: TGTGCCAGCAGGAAAGGGACAGAGCTCTACGAGCAGTACTTC.

Turning to this clone: At one boundary the junction diverges from the germline segment, which might be a read error. The V and J genes are TRBV4-2 and TRBJ1-6; D perhaps matches TRBD1 (6 bases). Germline V gene data show CDR1 as LGHNA and CDR2 as YNFKEQ. This CDR3 has 16 amino acids. The CDR3 is CASSRAQGSDNSPLYF. The CDR3 DNA sequence: TGTGCCAGCAGCCGAGCACAGGGATCAGATAATTCACCCCTCTACTTT.

The CDR3 region has the DNA TGTGCCAGCAGTGAAGTACAGGCTGCAACTAATGAAAAACTGTTTTTT. This encodes CASSEVQAATNEKLFF. This chain joins TRBV2 and TRBJ1-4; D may be TRBD1 (5 bases). The CDR3 sequence is 16 residues long. Trimming pared 1 base from V and 0 bases from J, leaving 9 bases between. The germline V gene has CDR1 SNHLY and CDR2 FYNNEI. The full variable domain, in which reference TRBV2 and TRBJ1-4 provide the parts outside the CDR3, is EPEVTQTPSHQVTQMGQEVILRCVPISNHLYFYWYRQILGQKVEFLVSFYNNEISEKSEIFDDQFSVERPDGSNFTLKIRSTKLEDSAMYFCASSEVQAATNEKLFFGSGTQLSVL.

The genes are TRBV4-3 and TRBJ1-5; 10 nucleotides line up with TRBD1. This CDR3 is built from 16 residues. J was trimmed by 6 bases and V by 5 bases; bases with no gene match: 10. Germline V gives CDR1 LGHNA, CDR2 YSLEER. As DNA, the CDR3 is TGCGCCAGCAGCACCGACAGGGGGCTAATGGGTCAGCCCCAGCATTTT. It yields the protein CASSTDRGLMGQPQHF.

The rearrangement links TRBV19 to TRBJ1-4; 7 bases fit TRBD1. With 6 bases clipped from V and 7 bases from J, the junction kept 8 bases outside the gene matches. CDR1 and CDR2 (germline): LNHDA, SQIVND (reference sequence). The CDR3 consists of 14 residues. The CDR3 DNA reads as TGTGCCAGTAGAGGGGGGACAGAGATTGAAAAACTGTTTTTT. Its protein is CASRGGTEIEKLFF.

The genes are TRBV10-1 and TRBJ1-1; TRBD1 might be the D (6 bases). Germline loops: CDR1 WNHNN, CDR2 SYGVQD (reference sequence). V lost 4 bases to trimming and J lost 1 base, with 10 bases between them. This CDR3 region has 14 residues. CDR3 sequence (DNA): TGCGCCAGCAGTGGACAGGACCCGAACACTGAAGCTTTCTTT. It specifies CASSGQDPNTEAFF.

The V gene is TRBV5-4, the J gene TRBJ2-5, with 11 bases identical to TRBD2. Germline V gene data show CDR1 as SGHNT and CDR2 as YYREEE (reference sequence). This CDR3 is 16 amino acids long. The V segment lost 1 base and the J segment 6 bases; nucleotides outside the gene matches: 8. The CDR3 DNA follows: TGTGCCAGCAGCTTGAAACTAGCGGGAGTTGGTAAGACCCAGTACTTC. Protein sequence: CASSLKLAGVGKTQYF.

The table lists this clone with a few counts. The V gene is TRBV12-3 or TRBV12-4, the J gene TRBJ1-2; 10 bases map to TRBD1. Trimming took 5 bases from V and 5 from J; bases not matched to a gene: 2. This CDR3 has 13 residues. CDR3 protein: CASSEDRGYGYTF. CDR3 nucleotide sequence: TGTGCCAGCAGTGAGGACAGGGGGTATGGCTACACCTTC.

The chain uses TRBV9 and TRBJ2-1; the match to TRBD1 covers 10 bases. Losses at the gene ends were 4 bases for V and 2 bases for J; bases not matched to a gene: 3. The CDR3 has 15 residues. In germline, CDR1 is SGDLS, CDR2 YYNGEE. CDR3 amino acids: CASSLGQGAYNEQFF. CDR3 in DNA: TGTGCCAGCAGCTTAGGACAGGGGGCCTACAATGAGCAGTTCTTC.

This clone occurred a few times. The rearrangement links TRBV7-2 to TRBJ2-7; 9 bases fit TRBD2. This CDR3 is 14 amino acids long. Per germline, CDR1 SGHTA and CDR2 FQGNSA. The V segment lost 6 bases and the J segment 6 bases; nucleotides outside the gene matches: 9. The DNA for the CDR3 is TGTGCCAGCAGACCTTCTAGCGGGATGGCCGAGCAGTACTTC. Translating it yields CASRPSSGMAEQYF. Complete variable domain (other parts from reference TRBV7-2 and TRBJ2-7): GAGVSQSPSNKVTEKGKDVELRCDPISGHTALYWYRQSLGQGLEFLIYFQGNSAPDKSGLPSDRFSAERTGGSVSTLTIQRTQQEDSAVYLCASRPSSGMAEQYFGPGTRLTVT.

This clone turned up a few times. The V call is TRBV28, the J call TRBJ1-6, with 7 positions matching TRBD1. CDR1 and CDR2 from the germline V gene are MDHEN and SYDVKM. The CDR3 loop spans 16 amino acids. Trimming took 6 bases from V and 3 from J; bases not matched to a gene: 8. The CDR3 sequence is CASSPGTVLYNSPLHF. The CDR3 DNA sequence: TGTGCCAGCAGCCCGGGGACAGTCCTCTATAATTCACCCCTCCACTTT.

This clone was seen just once. V gene TRBV7-9 combines with J gene TRBJ2-7, with D possibly being TRBD1 (5 bases). The CDR3 is 14 amino acids. Germline V gene sequence: CDR1 SEHNR, CDR2 FQNEAQ (reference sequence). The V end was cut by 5 bases, the J end by 6 bases, with 17 bases between. The CDR3 loop is CASSPTVYSGEQYF. In nucleotides, the CDR3 is TGTGCCAGCAGCCCGACAGTGTATAGTGGCGAGCAGTACTTC.

This chain uses TRBV18 with TRBJ2-3, with 9 bases identical to TRBD1. Trimming at V came to 6 bases and at J to 1 base, leaving 8 bases not matched to a gene. CDR1 is KGHSH, CDR2 LQKENI, per germline. There are 16 residues in the CDR3. This CDR3 is CASSVQGATGTDTQYF. In nucleotides, the CDR3 is TGTGCCAGCTCTGTACAGGGGGCTACTGGCACAGATACGCAGTATTTT.

The chain uses TRBV7-2 and TRBJ2-7; TRBD1 agrees at 7 bases. The V and J ends lost 1 base and 2 bases, in that order; junction bases with no gene match: 8. CDR3 size: 16 residues. Germline assignment: CDR1 SGHTA and CDR2 FQGNSA. The CDR3 reads CASSLGFSGTAYEQYF. As DNA, the CDR3 is TGTGCCAGCAGCTTAGGTTTCAGTGGGACAGCCTACGAGCAGTACTTC.

The chain carries TRBV28 and TRBJ2-2, with D possibly being TRBD1 (5 bases). Trimming removed 6 bases at V and 6 bases at J, with 17 bases between. CDR3 length equals 15 residues. Germline V gene data show CDR1 as MDHEN and CDR2 as SYDVKM. DNA for the CDR3: TGTGCCAGCAGCCAAGACAGCAATCAAGCCGGGGAGCTGTTTTTT. Its translation: CASSQDSNQAGELFF.

J is TRBJ2-7 and V is TRBV5-6, with 9 positions matching TRBD1. J was trimmed by 5 bases and V by 2 bases; bases with no gene match: 8. CDR3 length: 15 residues. Germline V CDR1 and CDR2: SGHDT, YYEEEE. The CDR3 loop reads CASSFGDRVSHEQYF. Written as DNA, the CDR3 is TGTGCCAGCAGCTTCGGGGACAGGGTCAGCCACGAGCAGTACTTC.

The rearrangement links TRBV10-2 to TRBJ1-3; D is unresolved. This CDR3 contains 16 residues. Germline V gene data show CDR1 as WSHSY and CDR2 as SAAADI. Trimming stripped 1 base from V and 0 bases from J, with 10 bases between. As DNA, the CDR3 is TGCGCCAGCAGTGAGTGGTCGGGGTACTCTGGAAACACCATATATTTT. Residues: CASSEWSGYSGNTIYF.

The CDR3 reads CASSYLLAGTDTQYF. CDR3 DNA: TGTGCCAGCAGTTACCTGCTAGCGGGGACAGATACGCAGTATTTT. The rearrangement links TRBV6-2 or TRBV6-3 to TRBJ2-3, with 9 nucleotides matching TRBD2. The CDR3 loop spans 15 amino acids. The ends lost 2 bases at V and 3 bases at J; junction bases unmatched: 3. Germline V gives CDR1 MNHEY, CDR2 SVGEGT.

V is TRBV12-5 and J is TRBJ1-1; TRBD1 aligns across 8 bases. The junction had 7 bases not matched to a gene; V was cut back by 0 bases and J by 4 bases. CDR1 and CDR2 from the germline V gene are LGHNT and FRNRAP. The CDR3 has 16 amino acids. As DNA, the CDR3 is TGTGCTAGTGGTTTGGTAACAGGGGGTTGGTTCACTGAAGCTTTCTTT. This codes for CASGLVTGGWFTEAFF.

This chain connects TRBV7-9 to TRBJ1-1, with D perhaps TRBD1 (5 bases). The V gene lost 5 bases and the J gene lost 4 bases, with 8 bases spanning the gap. The CDR3 contains 12 residues. CDR1 is SEHNR, CDR2 FQNEAQ, per germline (reference sequence). Written as DNA, the CDR3 is TGTGCCAGCAGCCGGGGGTCCACTGAAGCTTTCTTT. Translation gives CASSRGSTEAFF.

This clone was detected once. This sequence joins TRBV24-1 and TRBJ2-3, with unresolved D. V shed 5 bases and J shed 0 bases, with 17 bases lying between them. Germline CDR1 reads KGHDR; CDR2 reads SFDVKD. This CDR3 contains 17 residues. The CDR3 reads CATSARAKAASTDTQYF. The CDR3 region has the DNA TGTGCCACCAGTGCCCGAGCGAAGGCAGCTAGCACAGATACGCAGTATTTT.

The V gene is TRBV6-4, the J gene TRBJ2-5; 8 bases match TRBD2. The V segment lost 5 bases and the J segment 4 bases; nucleotides outside the gene matches: 12. This CDR3 has 16 residues. Germline V lookup: CDR1 MRHNA, CDR2 SNTAGT. The CDR3 here is CASSRGAGEGGETQYF. CDR3 in DNA: TGTGCCAGCAGTCGAGGAGCGGGAGAGGGTGGAGAGACCCAGTACTTC.